Given below is one T cell receptor (beta chain) in context. These data come from a study of blood T cell repertoires in COVID-19. CDR3 length: 16 residues. From germline, CDR1 is KGHDR and CDR2 SFDVKD. V dropped 8 bases and J dropped 5; count of bases not matched to a gene: 10. Sequencing used immunoSEQ multiplex PCR; TCRdb keeps in-frame clones, though not all of them. The table records 130,000 to 150,000 clones, roughly four fifths of them present only once. The clonotype was recovered from a man at least 80 years old with acute or convalescent COVID-19. The sequenced sample consisted of peripheral blood. The V and J genes are TRBV24-1 and TRBJ1-5, with 11 bases that match TRBD1. The DNA for the CDR3 is TGTGCCACCAATCGCCGGGACAGGGGGTTAGATCAGCCCCAGCATTTT. Amino acid sequence: CATNRRDRGLDQPQHF.